This T cell receptor (beta chain) comes out of a study of cytomegalovirus exposure and HLA in healthy donors (dated by TCRdb to about 2017). For context, the study as a whole: The roughly 650 repertoires of the first cohort and the 120 validation repertoires were produced on the same platform, according to a later analysis. The aim of the study was to test whether cataloging public T cell receptors could identify signatures of past pathogen exposure. High-throughput TCR immunosequencing, statistical association of individual TCRs with disease status, and machine learning were combined to predict cytomegalovirus infection status. A separate validation cohort of more than 100 different subjects was used in addition to the 666-subject first cohort. Study-wide conclusions, independent of this receptor: A few of the identified cytomegalovirus-associated TCR beta chains were confirmed in vitro to be specific for cytomegalovirus antigens. Cytomegalovirus status was reported to be diagnosed by the classifier with high specificity and sensitivity in both the original and validation cohorts. A later analysis had no HLA typing for the validation cohort, so co-occurrence there was scored across all 110 or so repertoires. Across donors, most TCR sequences were observed very rarely, whereas some public TCRs were present in many individuals. It was suggested by the authors that the approach could potentially be generalized to other disease states and immunological phenotypes. A total of roughly 160 TCR beta chains were listed by the study as associated with cytomegalovirus. Subsequent analysis determined that TCRs grouped into clusters in the first cohort also showed a tendency toward co-occurrence across the roughly 110 validation repertoires, and 94% of cluster scores exceeded 0.

Separate from the approximately 730-subject first cohort, the validation cohort of about 110 subjects was the group to which the donors belonged. V has 0 bases trimmed and J has 1 base trimmed; junction bases matching no gene number 3. Sequences SGDLS (CDR1) and YYNGEE (CDR2) are obtained from the germline V gene. From the cysteine through the phenylalanine, the CDR3 covers 16 amino acids. Only CDR3 DNA remains: 48 bases, in frame from the first base. The library was obtained by the immunoSEQ multiplex PCR assay. The original methods were these. A statistical classification framework was built to diagnose cytomegalovirus status from the catalog of TCR beta chain sequences. The table comes from immuneACCESS by way of TCRdb, which keeps in-frame sequences with V and J called. Part of the clones is missing from these tables; in studies checked, under half for an unresolved V gene and the rest for unknown reasons. Clone size and V and J calls were adopted from that table, with D and trimming inferred from the DNA. This sample holds 50,000 to 65,000 clones; around 90% were observed only once. Roughly 8% of the sample lies in the top ten.

On this clone: Its antigen remains undetermined. No base qualities exist here, and no much larger clone lies one base off it.

The rearrangement combines TRBV9 with TRBJ2-5; the central 10 bases match TRBD2. What was sequenced was PBMCs. This receptor was taken from a young woman in good health and CMV-seropositive. The CDR3 protein: CASSVGGTSAQETQYF. Here is the DNA: TGTGCCAGCAGCGTAGGTGGGACTAGCGCCCAAGAGACCCAGTACTTC.